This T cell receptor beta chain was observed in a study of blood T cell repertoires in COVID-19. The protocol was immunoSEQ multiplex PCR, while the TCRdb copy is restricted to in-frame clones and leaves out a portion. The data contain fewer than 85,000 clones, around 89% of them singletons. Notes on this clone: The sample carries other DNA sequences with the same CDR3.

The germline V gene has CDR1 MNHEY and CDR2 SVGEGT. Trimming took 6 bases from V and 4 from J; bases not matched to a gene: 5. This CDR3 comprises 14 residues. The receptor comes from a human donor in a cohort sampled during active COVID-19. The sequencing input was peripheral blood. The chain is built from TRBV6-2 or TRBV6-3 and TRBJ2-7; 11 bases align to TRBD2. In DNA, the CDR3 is TGTGCCAGCAGCCCCGGGACTAGCGGTTACGAGCAGTACTTC. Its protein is CASSPGTSGYEQYF.